Below are 21 T cell receptor beta chains sequenced from a single sample in a study of Ad26.COV2.S vaccination and SARS-CoV-2 variants. Treatment meaning: approximately 18 received Ad26.COV2.S at low or high dose, single or two shots; roughly 5 received placebo; per-sample allocation not given. After the first vaccine or placebo injection, samples were drawn on day 63. Clones were read by immunoSEQ multiplex PCR, and TCRdb kept only the in-frame ones, dropping some. The top ten hold around 1.8% of the sample, which has more than 400,000 clones, roughly 90% seen once. This specimen was peripheral blood, taken in a trial of Ad26.COV2.S vaccine versus placebo. All receptors derive from a person between 18 and 65 years old who received the Ad26.COV2.S COVID-19 vaccine or a placebo.

The V and J genes are TRBV5-6 and TRBJ2-7; the D is unclear. V lost 3 bases to trimming and J lost 0 bases, with 13 bases between them. The V gene's germline CDR1 is SGHDT and CDR2 YYEEEE. This CDR3 is 15 amino acids long. The CDR3 DNA reads as TGTGCCAGCAGCTGGCTACAGTCCGGCTCCTACGAGCAGTACTTC. Translating gives CASSWLQSGSYEQYF.

The sample holds one count of this clone. J is TRBJ1-5 and V is TRBV6-2 or TRBV6-3; D is unresolved. Germline CDR1 and CDR2: MNHEY and SVGEGT. V was pared by 0 bases and J by 1 base, with 4 bases between. The CDR3 contains 14 residues. CDR3 nucleotides: TGTGCCAGCAGTTACTCTCGCAGCAATCAGCCCCAGCATTTT. This gives the protein CASSYSRSNQPQHF.

The J gene is TRBJ1-1, the V gene TRBV7-2; D might be TRBD1 (5 bases). Trimming removed 1 base from V and 3 bases from J, with 15 bases in between. This CDR3 spans 16 amino acids. Per germline, CDR1 SGHTA and CDR2 FQGNSA. This CDR3 is CASSLGGSGEDTEAFF. CDR3 bases: TGTGCCAGCAGCTTAGGGGGCAGTGGGGAGGACACTGAAGCTTTCTTT. Filled out from reference TRBV7-2 and TRBJ1-1, the complete variable domain reads GAGVSQSPSNKVTEKGKDVELRCDPISGHTALYWYRQSLGQGLEFLIYFQGNSAPDKSGLPSDRFSAERTGGSVSTLTIQRTQQEDSAVYLCASSLGGSGEDTEAFFGQGTRLTVV.

The chain combines TRBV7-9 with TRBJ1-3; D call uncertain. Germline V gene lookup returns CDR1 SEHNR and CDR2 FQNEAQ (reference sequence). The CDR3 is 15 residues long. This CDR3 reads CALAGFGSSGNTIYF. The CDR3 DNA follows: TGTGCTCTGGCCGGGTTTGGCTCCTCTGGAAACACCATATATTTT.

The rearrangement uses TRBV7-9 and TRBJ2-5, with 7 bases that match TRBD1. Losses at the gene ends were 5 bases for V and 1 base for J; bases not matched to a gene: 7. This CDR3 is built from 15 residues. From germline, CDR1 is SEHNR and CDR2 FQNEAQ (reference sequence). CDR3 DNA: TGTGCCAGCAGCATCCGGGACAGTCCCCAAGAGACCCAGTACTTC. It specifies CASSIRDSPQETQYF.

This chain links TRBV14 with TRBJ2-7; TRBD2 is a possible D gene (5 bases). CDR1 and CDR2 from the germline V gene are SGHDN and FVKESK. The CDR3 contains 12 residues. V lost 4 bases to trimming and J lost 3 bases, with 7 bases between them. CDR3 in DNA: TGTGCCAGCAGCCGAGGGCGCTACGAGCAGTACTTC. It codes for CASSRGRYEQYF.

This sequence joins TRBV7-9 and TRBJ1-1, with 7 bases that match TRBD1. The CDR3 is made up of 15 amino acids. Germline-derived CDR1 and CDR2 are SEHNR and FQNEAQ (reference sequence). V lost 4 bases, J lost 1 base, and 6 bases stayed unmatched. CDR3 loop: CASSYEGAGNTEAFF. The CDR3 nucleotides read TGTGCCAGCAGCTATGAGGGGGCAGGGAACACTGAAGCTTTCTTT.

Only one count was recorded for this clone. The chain employs TRBV11-2 and TRBJ2-7; 8 bases are a match to TRBD1. This CDR3 is 15 amino acids long. Germline V gives CDR1 SGHAT, CDR2 FQNNGV. Germline trimming cut 4 bases from V and 2 bases from J; bases unmatched to any gene: 7. The DNA of the CDR3 is TGTGCCAGCAGCTCACCCCCGGGACAGGCCTACGAGCAGTACTTC. As protein: CASSSPPGQAYEQYF. The full variable domain, completed using reference TRBV11-2 and TRBJ2-7, is EAGVAQSPRYKIIEKRQSVAFWCNPISGHATLYWYQQILGQGPKLLIQFQNNGVVDDSQLPKDRFSAERLKGVDSTLKIQPAKLEDSAVYLCASSSPPGQAYEQYFGPGTRLTVT.

This chain joins TRBV6-6 and TRBJ2-3; the D is unclear. V dropped 2 bases and J dropped 5 bases, with 11 bases sitting between them. The CDR3 is 14 residues long. Germline V CDR1 and CDR2: MNHNY, SVGAGI (reference sequence). The CDR3: CASSYLRFGDTQYF. The CDR3 bases are TGTGCCAGCAGTTACCTCCGATTTGGAGATACGCAGTATTTT.

The chain links TRBV18 to TRBJ2-6; D is unclear. The CDR3 consists of 18 residues. CDR1 and CDR2 (germline): KGHSH, LQKENI. The germline V and J ends were trimmed by 3 bases and 1 base, with 16 bases remaining between them. This CDR3 is CASSPTRAPSSGANVLTF. The CDR3 DNA sequence: TGTGCCAGCTCACCTACACGGGCCCCCTCTTCTGGGGCCAACGTCCTGACTTTC.

The rearrangement joins TRBV6-6 to TRBJ2-1; 9 bases map to TRBD2. CDR3 size: 16 residues. V gave up 0 bases and J gave up 3 bases; unmatched junction bases: 3. In germline, CDR1 is MNHNY, CDR2 SVGAGI (reference sequence). The CDR3 bases are TGTGCCAGCAGTTACTCTCCTAGCGGGGTCTACAATGAGCAGTTCTTC. Its translation is CASSYSPSGVYNEQFF.

The CDR3 is CASGLGTDLTINTGELFF. The CDR3 nucleotides read TGTGCTAGTGGTTTAGGGACGGATCTTACGATAAACACCGGGGAGCTGTTTTTT. The chain links TRBV12-5 to TRBJ2-2; D possibly matches TRBD1 or TRBD2 (5 bases each). The length of the CDR3 is 18 residues. Germline CDR1 reads LGHNT; CDR2 reads FRNRAP. V was shortened by 3 bases and J by 2 bases, with 19 bases between the two germline ends.

Details on this clone: An end of the junction differs from the germline gene, which may be a read error. The CDR3 DNA reads as TGTGCCAGCAGTAACTCGTTACAGGTTGTTATCTACGAGCAGTACTTC. Its protein is CASSNSLQVVIYEQYF. The chain has TRBV6-5 and TRBJ2-7, with D tentatively TRBD1 (5 bases). This CDR3 contains 16 residues. Germline V gene lookup returns CDR1 MNHEY and CDR2 SVGAGI.

The chain carries TRBV5-4 and TRBJ2-2; D might be TRBD2 (7 bases). Germline V gene sequence: CDR1 SGHNT, CDR2 YYREEE (reference sequence). This CDR3 comprises 14 residues. V was pared by 1 base and J by 6 bases, with 10 bases between. The CDR3 sequence is CASSLRGGAGELFF. CDR3 sequence (DNA): TGTGCCAGCAGCTTGCGAGGGGGGGCCGGGGAGCTGTTTTTT.

The V and J genes are TRBV27 and TRBJ2-3, with D perhaps matching TRBD2 (7 bases). The CDR3 runs 15 residues. CDR1 and CDR2 from the germline V gene are MNHEY and SMNVEV (reference sequence). The V end was cut by 0 bases, the J end by 5 bases, with 12 bases between. The CDR3 DNA reads TGTGCCAGCAGTTTATCCCGGGGGGCGGTAGATACGCAGTATTTT. Translation gives CASSLSRGAVDTQYF.

J is TRBJ2-1 and V is TRBV19; no clear D. The CDR3 runs to 13 residues. V dropped 3 bases and J dropped 7 bases, with 10 bases sitting between them. Germline CDR1 and CDR2: LNHDA and SQIVND (reference sequence). CDR3 sequence reads: CASSMNPANEQFF. The CDR3, as DNA: TGTGCCAGTAGTATGAACCCCGCTAATGAGCAGTTCTTC.

This chain joins TRBV7-8 and TRBJ2-3; D gene ambiguous. The CDR3 extends over 13 amino acids. The germline gives CDR1 SGHVS, CDR2 FQNEAQ. Trimming left V 2 bases short and J 6 bases short, with 9 bases between. The CDR3 reads CASSLWLGDTQYF. In DNA, the CDR3 is TGTGCCAGCAGCTTATGGCTAGGGGATACGCAGTATTTT.

This chain uses TRBV10-2 with TRBJ2-2; D might be TRBD1 or TRBD2, each matching 6 bases. V was shortened by 6 bases and J by 3 bases, with 11 bases between the two germline ends. The CDR3 length is 14 residues. Germline-derived CDR1 and CDR2 are WSHSY and SAAADI. In nucleotides, the CDR3 is TGCGCCAGCAGAGGGGGGACCGACACCGGGGAGCTGTTTTTT. Translating gives CASRGGTDTGELFF.

V is TRBV27 and J is TRBJ2-3; no firm D call. The germline gives CDR1 MNHEY, CDR2 SMNVEV (reference sequence). V was shortened by 3 bases and J by 6 bases, with 4 bases between the two germline ends. The CDR3 length is 11 residues. CDR3 sequence: CASSFYDTQYF. The CDR3 DNA is TGTGCCAGCAGTTTTTACGATACGCAGTATTTT.

This sequence joins TRBV19 and TRBJ2-4; D tentatively reads TRBD1 or TRBD2 (5 bases each). With 4 bases removed from V and 0 bases from J, the gap between germline ends came to 13 bases. This CDR3 is built from 16 residues. CDR1 LNHDA and CDR2 SQIVND come from the germline V gene (reference sequence). CDR3 in amino acids: CASSTWGTLAKNIQYF. The CDR3, as DNA: TGTGCCAGTAGTACCTGGGGGACCTTAGCCAAAAACATTCAGTACTTC.

The genes are TRBV4-3 and TRBJ2-1; D is undetermined. V lost 0 bases and J lost 0, with 6 bases in between. Per the germline V gene, CDR1 is LGHNA and CDR2 is YSLEER. This CDR3 comprises 15 residues. CDR3 DNA: TGCGCCAGCAGCCAAGATCTAGGCTCCTACAATGAGCAGTTCTTC. It translates to CASSQDLGSYNEQFF.